This T cell receptor beta chain is from a study of neurological immune-mediated disorders. The study, taken as a whole, reports: When the repertoires were sorted by phylogenetic grouping, those of 18 of 34 multiple sclerosis patients ended up in one related-CDR3 cluster, a possible signature.

Template-switch 5'RACE cDNA synthesis added a 10-nucleotide unique molecular identifier. Each CDR3 protein is one row after TCRdb ran MiXCR on the 5' RACE reads. The sample yields 100,000 or so distinct CDR3 sequences, around 3.3% seen once. This clonotype was seen ten or more times. Its antigen is as yet unknown. This clonotype originated in a woman under 30 with multiple sclerosis. Sequencing was done on a sample of PBMCs.

This CDR3 reads CASRSEETQYF. The CDR3 DNA sequence: TGCGCCAGCAGGTCAGAAGAGACCCAGTACTTC. V gene TRBV5-1 combines with J gene TRBJ2-5; D not resolved. The V end lost 5 bases, the J end lost 3 bases, and 5 bases lay between the germline ends. The CDR3 has 11 residues. Germline-derived CDR1 and CDR2 are SGHRS and YFSETQ.